This T cell receptor beta chain was identified in a study of response to subunit inactivated influenza vaccine. TCRdb passed the RT-PCR reads through MiXCR, listing each CDR3 protein once. The sample includes some 540,000 distinct CDR3 sequences, approximately 24% of them seen just once. This clonotype was detected only a few times. No antigen is known for it. General study findings and limits: The authors suggested that few new T cells are recruited per seasonal influenza vaccination.

V lost 2 bases and J lost 5, with 15 bases in between. This CDR3 comprises 16 residues. The same sample was also used in a study of T cells expressing NK-cell markers. That study adds: The TCR beta cDNA came from 5'RACE template switching with UMIs.

This TCR derives from a middle-aged man who received an inactivated influenza vaccine. V gene TRBV12-3 or TRBV12-4 combines with J gene TRBJ2-2; D may be TRBD1 (8 bases). The starting material was CD4+ T cells sorted from PBMCs, obtained about 13 days after vaccination. The DNA of the CDR3 is TGTGCCAGCAGTTTACACAGGGGGGGGAGGACCGGGGAGCTGTTTTTT. It translates to CASSLHRGGRTGELFF.